One and the same sample provided the 21 T cell receptor beta chains below, sequenced in a study of tumor-infiltrating lymphocytes in primary liver carcinoma. Researchers generated TCR beta cDNA from about 460 ng of total RNA, relying on a constant-region primer. Sequencing libraries for TCR beta derived from three nested multiplex PCR rounds that used slightly modified ARM-PCR. Two initial PCR rounds of about 11 cycles each paired TRBV1-TRBV30 forward primers with a C-beta reverse primer. From the multiplex PCR reads, TCRdb called clonotypes with MiXCR, one entry per CDR3 protein. This table has roughly 100,000 distinct CDR3 sequences, around 84% appearing once. Unsorted bulk tissue, roughly 19-34 mg of it, served as the source for co-extraction of RNA and DNA. Source material: liver tumor tissue from sampling region 3. The subset denotes: tumor region T3, left-lateral pole. Receptors were obtained from a man aged 35 to 55 with primary liver carcinoma and hepatitis B virus infection.

Note on this clonotype: One end of the junction varies from germline; a read error may be responsible. This chain joins TRBV6-1 and TRBJ1-1; D is undetermined. Germline CDR1 reads MNHNS; CDR2 reads SASEGT. CDR3 size: 13 residues. The CDR3 region is CASSAEGRTEAIF. The CDR3 DNA sequence: TGTGCCAGCAGTGCAGAGGGTAGGACTGAAGCTATCTTT.

In the case of this clonotype: A read error is likely, as this CDR3 ends without the conserved phenylalanine or tryptophan. The DNA is omitted, as the CDR3 cannot be located on it reliably, and the CDR3 follows TCRdb's listing. This chain joins TRBV5-4 and TRBJ2-2; the table's D call, TRBD2, has no DNA check behind it. Per the germline V gene, CDR1 is SGHNT and CDR2 is YYREEE (reference sequence). The CDR3 comprises 14 residues, both ends counted. CDR3 amino acids: CASSPSRSPGEMFC.

Details on this clonotype: Compared with germline, one end of the junction differs, possibly owing to a read error. The chain joins TRBV12-5 to TRBJ2-7, with D tentatively TRBD2 (6 bases). The germline V gene encodes CDR1 LGHNT and CDR2 FRNRAP. This CDR3 is 13 amino acids long. The DNA of the CDR3 is TGTGCCAGTGAGGGGACTGGTTCCTACAAGCAGTACTTT. It yields the protein CASEGTGSYKQYF.

On this clonotype: Mismatch with germline at one junction end may stem from a read error. The chain couples TRBV12-3 or TRBV12-4 to TRBJ2-5; 7 nucleotides align to TRBD1. The CDR3 is made up of 13 amino acids. The CDR3 DNA is TGTGCCAGCAGCATGACAGGGATGGAGACCCACTACTTC. Translated: CASSMTGMETHYF.

This clonotype was seen just once. At one boundary the junction diverges from the germline segment, which might be a read error. This chain connects TRBV19 to TRBJ2-5; weak D call: TRBD1 (6 bases). CDR1 is LNHDA, CDR2 SQIVND, per germline (reference sequence). The length of the CDR3 is 12 residues. This CDR3 reads CASRQARETQYF. For the CDR3, the DNA is TGTGCCAGTCGACAGGCTAGGGAGACCCAATACTTC.

Comment on this clonotype: The CDR3 does not close with the conserved phenylalanine or tryptophan, likely indicating a read error. The gene calls are TRBV29-1 and TRBJ1-1; the D gene is possibly TRBD1 (5 bases). Trimming left V 7 bases short and J 3 bases short, with 18 bases between. The CDR3 contains 14 residues. Germline loops: CDR1 SQVTM, CDR2 ANQGSEA. The CDR3 bases are TGCAGCGACCGCCGGGGGGGGGAGGACACTGAAGCTTTCCTT. This translates into CSDRRGGEDTEAFL.

The chain carries TRBV28 and TRBJ1-3; the match to TRBD1 covers 7 bases. CDR3 length equals 13 residues. V shed 10 bases, J shed 2 bases, and the junction held 5 bases outside the gene matches. Germline V gives CDR1 MDHEN, CDR2 SYDVKM. CDR3 protein: CANIGTAGNTIYF. CDR3 nucleotides: TGTGCCAACATCGGGACAGCTGGAAACACCATATATTTT.

This sequence joins TRBV11-1 and TRBJ2-3; weak D call: TRBD2 (6 bases). Trimming removed 4 bases at V and 2 bases at J, with 25 bases between. Germline CDR1 is SGHAT and CDR2 is FQDESV (reference sequence). This CDR3 is built from 19 residues. The CDR3 loop is CASSYGGGSVGAHTDTQYF. DNA for the CDR3: TGTGCCAGCAGCTATGGGGGAGGCTCTGTTGGAGCCCACACAGATACGCAGTATTTT. The variable domain in full, with the rest retrieved from reference TRBV11-1 and TRBJ2-3, is EAEVAQSPRYKITEKSQAVAFWCDPISGHATLYWYRQILGQGPELLVQFQDESVVDDSQLPKDRFSAERLKGVDSTLKIQPAELGDSAMYLCASSYGGGSVGAHTDTQYFGPGTRLTVL.

The chain has TRBV5-1 and TRBJ1-6; unclear D gene. The V gene lost 1 base and the J gene lost 6 bases, with 17 bases spanning the gap. The CDR3 is made up of 17 amino acids. Per the germline V gene, CDR1 is SGHRS and CDR2 is YFSETQ. The CDR3 coding sequence is TGCGCCAGCAGCTTGCAACAGCAGCACAGTACTAATTCACCCCTCCACTTT. This translates into CASSLQQQHSTNSPLHF.

Points on this clonotype: Just one base apart from a much larger clone, this may be a read error. V gene TRBV6-2 or TRBV6-3 combines with J gene TRBJ2-1; D may be TRBD2 (5 bases). The CDR3 is 11 residues long. Germline-derived CDR1 and CDR2 are MNHEY and SVGEGT. CDR3 DNA: TGTACCAGCGGCTACCACAATGAGCAGTTCTTC. Residues: CTSGYHNEQFF.

The sample holds a few counts of this clonotype. Since a much larger clone is just one base distant, this may be a read error. The CDR3 carries no conserved terminal phenylalanine or tryptophan, so it likely arises from a read error. The chain links TRBV30 to TRBJ1-2; D ambiguous. The CDR3 runs 14 residues. Between the trimmed V and J ends, which lost 0 bases and 4 bases, there was a span of 12 bases. Germline CDR1 and CDR2: GTSNPN and SVGIG (reference sequence). The chain's CDR3 is CAWSVSRRGYGYTV. In DNA form, the CDR3 reads TGTGCCTGGAGTGTTTCTAGGCGGGGCTATGGCTACACCGTC.

A word on this clonotype: No conserved phenylalanine or tryptophan ends this CDR3, so it is likely a read error. The gene calls are TRBV4-2 and TRBJ1-3; TRBD1 agrees at 9 bases. This CDR3 is built from 21 residues. Germline V gene lookup returns CDR1 LGHNA and CDR2 YNFKEQ. CDR3 in DNA: TGTGCCAGCAGTCAAGAAGGCTTGACAGGGGGTCGTATTCCCTCTGGAAACACCATATATTTG. This encodes CASSQEGLTGGRIPSGNTIYL.

The gene calls are TRBV11-2 and TRBJ2-6; the D is unclear. From germline, CDR1 is SGHAT and CDR2 FQNNGV. Trimming shortened V by 10 bases and J by 0 bases, and 13 bases separated the two germline ends. The CDR3 is 15 residues long. CDR3 nucleotides: TGTGCCACCCAGTGTCCGCACTCTGGGGCCAACGTCCTGACTTTC. Protein sequence: CATQCPHSGANVLTF.

The count of this clonotype is one. Its ends do not fully match the called genes, so a read error is possible. The chain is built from TRBV11-2 and TRBJ2-2; D might be TRBD1 (6 bases). In germline, CDR1 is SGHAT, CDR2 FQNNGV. The CDR3 covers 15 residues. The CDR3 sequence is CASSLVLTGSGELFF. In DNA, the CDR3 is TGTGCCAGCAGCTTAGTCCTAACAGGGTCCGGAGAGCTATTTTTT.

As for this clonotype: The conserved final phenylalanine or tryptophan is absent from the CDR3, which likely points to a read error. The genes are TRBV28 and TRBJ1-1; 7 bases line up with TRBD1. Per germline, CDR1 MDHEN and CDR2 SYDVKM. This CDR3 is built from 12 residues. As DNA, the CDR3 is TGTGACGGCAGGATCACAGGGGATGAAGCTTTCGTT. It specifies CDGRITGDEAFV.

As concerns this clonotype: The junction differs from germline at one of its ends, possibly a read error. This chain connects TRBV4-2 to TRBJ2-1, with D possibly matching TRBD1 (5 bases). The germline gives CDR1 LGHNA, CDR2 YNFKEQ. The CDR3 is 17 residues long. The CDR3 reads CASSQDWGAGVGNEQFF. The CDR3 DNA sequence: TGTGCGAGCAGCCAAGATTGGGGCGCTGGAGTGGGCAATGAGCAGTTCTTC.

Concerning this clonotype itself: One end of the junction fails to match germline, which may point to a read error. The rearrangement joins TRBV12-3 or TRBV12-4 to TRBJ2-2, with 8 bases identical to TRBD2. This CDR3 is built from 16 residues. The CDR3 nucleotides read TGTGCCAGGAATGGCCGCGTAGCGGGATATACCGGGGAACTGTTTTTT. It yields the protein CARNGRVAGYTGELFF.

This clonotype was observed many times. The V gene is TRBV14, the J gene TRBJ1-6; D is perhaps TRBD1 (5 bases). With 2 bases removed from V and 7 bases from J, the gap between germline ends came to 9 bases. CDR1 and CDR2 (germline): SGHDN, FVKESK. This CDR3 contains 14 residues. The CDR3 is CASSQTGRNSPLHF. The CDR3 region has the DNA TGTGCCAGCAGCCAAACAGGCCGGAATTCACCCCTCCACTTT.

Note on this clonotype: Likely a read error: the CDR3 ends without its conserved phenylalanine or tryptophan. The chain carries TRBV11-2 and TRBJ1-4; D not certain. The CDR3 consists of 14 residues. Trimming took off 3 bases at V and 10 bases at J, with 15 bases between the two ends. Germline lookup yields CDR1 SGHAT and CDR2 FQNNGV. The CDR3: CASSFDQGGGKLFL. The CDR3 DNA is TGTGCCAGCAGCTTCGATCAAGGAGGTGGAAAACTGTTTTTA.

Regarding this clonotype: Since the CDR3 does not end with the conserved phenylalanine or tryptophan, this likely comes from a read error. The chain has TRBV29-1 and TRBJ1-5; tentatively, D is TRBD1 (5 bases). The CDR3 is 14 amino acids. The germline CDR1 and CDR2 sequences are SQVTM and ANQGSEA. CDR3 DNA: TGCGGCGTTGATAAGGGACCCCATAATCAGCCCCAGCATTCT. Amino acid sequence: CGVDKGPHNQPQHS.

As regards this clonotype: This likely comes from a read error, as the CDR3 has no conserved phenylalanine or tryptophan at its end. The genes are TRBV29-1 and TRBJ1-1; D is undetermined. The CDR3 contains 16 residues. The V gene's germline CDR1 is SQVTM and CDR2 ANQGSEA. V gave up 2 bases and J gave up 0 bases, with 16 bases separating them. The CDR3 nucleotides are TGCAGCGTTGAAACGGGAAAGACCATCATGAACACTGAAGCTTTCTAT. It is translated as CSVETGKTIMNTEAFY.